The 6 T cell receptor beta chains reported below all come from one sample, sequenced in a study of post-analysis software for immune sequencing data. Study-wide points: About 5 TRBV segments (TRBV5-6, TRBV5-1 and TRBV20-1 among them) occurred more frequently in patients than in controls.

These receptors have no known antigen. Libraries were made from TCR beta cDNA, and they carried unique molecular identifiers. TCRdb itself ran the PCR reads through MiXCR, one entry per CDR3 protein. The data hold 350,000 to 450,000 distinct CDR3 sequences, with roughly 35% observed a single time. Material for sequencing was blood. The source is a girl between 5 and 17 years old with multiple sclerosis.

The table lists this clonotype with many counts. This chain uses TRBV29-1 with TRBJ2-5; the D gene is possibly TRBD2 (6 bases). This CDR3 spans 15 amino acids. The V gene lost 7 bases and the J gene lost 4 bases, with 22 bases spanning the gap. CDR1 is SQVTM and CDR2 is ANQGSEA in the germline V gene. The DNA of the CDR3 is TGCAGCGCCGGACTACCGGCTAGGGTGCGAGAGACCCAGTACTTC. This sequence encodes CSAGLPARVRETQYF.

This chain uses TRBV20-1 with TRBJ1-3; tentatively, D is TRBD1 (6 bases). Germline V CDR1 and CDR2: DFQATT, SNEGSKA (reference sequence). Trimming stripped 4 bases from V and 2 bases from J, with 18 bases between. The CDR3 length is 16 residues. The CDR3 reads CSANGGQGFPGNTIYF. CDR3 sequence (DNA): TGCAGTGCTAATGGCGGGCAGGGGTTCCCTGGAAACACCATATATTTT.

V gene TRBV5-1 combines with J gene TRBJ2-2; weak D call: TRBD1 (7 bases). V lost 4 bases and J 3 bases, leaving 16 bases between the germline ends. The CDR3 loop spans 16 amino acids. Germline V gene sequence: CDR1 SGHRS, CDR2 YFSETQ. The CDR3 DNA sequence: TGCGCCAGCAGCCTGGCCCCAGGGGGGTACACCGGGGAGCTGTTTTTT. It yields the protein CASSLAPGGYTGELFF.

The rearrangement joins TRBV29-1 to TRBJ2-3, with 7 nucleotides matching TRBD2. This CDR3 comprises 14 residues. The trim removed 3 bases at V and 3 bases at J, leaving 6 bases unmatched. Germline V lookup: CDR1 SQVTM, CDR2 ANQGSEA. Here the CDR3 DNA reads TGCAGCGTTGAGAGGCGGGGGTCAACAGATACGCAGTATTTT. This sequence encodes CSVERRGSTDTQYF.

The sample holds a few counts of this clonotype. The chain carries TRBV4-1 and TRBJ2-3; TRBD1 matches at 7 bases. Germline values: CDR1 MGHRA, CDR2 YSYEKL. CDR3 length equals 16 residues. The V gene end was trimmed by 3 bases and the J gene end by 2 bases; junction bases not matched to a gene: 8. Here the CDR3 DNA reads TGCGCCAGCAGCCAGTTTGGGCAGGGGGACACAGATACGCAGTATTTT. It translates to CASSQFGQGDTDTQYF.

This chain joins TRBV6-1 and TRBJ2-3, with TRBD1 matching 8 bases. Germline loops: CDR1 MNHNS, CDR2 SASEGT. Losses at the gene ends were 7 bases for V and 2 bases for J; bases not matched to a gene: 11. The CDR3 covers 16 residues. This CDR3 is CASMTSTGALTDTQYF. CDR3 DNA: TGTGCCAGCATGACTTCGACAGGGGCCCTCACAGATACGCAGTATTTT.